Below, 8 T cell receptor beta chains from the same sample are listed, as sequenced in a study of cytomegalovirus exposure and HLA in healthy donors. Both 60 Vbeta primers and 13 Jbeta primers went into the PCR. Sequenced by immunoSEQ multiplex PCR; TCRdb stores in-frame clones only, minus some. The data show roughly 180,000 clones, 84% seen once. Sequencing was done on a sample of PBMCs. The receptors shown here come from a girl between 10 and 17 years old in good health and CMV-seropositive.

The chain is built from TRBV6-5 and TRBJ2-7; D unresolved. The germline V gene encodes CDR1 MNHEY and CDR2 SVGAGI. The CDR3 covers 14 residues. Trimming shortened V by 2 bases and J by 5 bases, and 13 bases separated the two germline ends. In DNA form, the CDR3 reads TGTGCCAGCAGTTACCGAACTCCCGTAGACGAGCAGTACTTC. Amino acid sequence: CASSYRTPVDEQYF.

This sequence joins TRBV2 and TRBJ1-1; weak D call: TRBD1 (6 bases). The CDR3 totals 16 residues. Germline V CDR1 and CDR2: SNHLY, FYNNEI. V lost 6 bases and J lost 1, with 18 bases in between. CDR3 nucleotides: TGTGCCAGCAGCAAGTTGGGAAGGGGGGGGAACACTGAAGCTTTCTTT. It yields the protein CASSKLGRGGNTEAFF.

V and J are TRBV14 and TRBJ2-5; D perhaps matches TRBD1 (5 bases). The CDR3 length is 13 residues. CDR1 and CDR2 (germline): SGHDN, FVKESK. V was cut by 3 bases and J by 2 bases, with 7 bases left in between. CDR3 region: CASSQGLQETQYF. The CDR3 coding sequence is TGTGCCAGCAGCCAGGGGCTACAAGAGACCCAGTACTTC.

This sequence joins TRBV15 and TRBJ1-5; 8 bases agree with TRBD1. Trimming cost V 4 bases and J 3 bases; bases outside gene matches: 11. Germline CDR1 reads LNHNV; CDR2 reads YYDKDF (reference sequence). This CDR3 is built from 17 residues. The CDR3 sequence: CATSTTDRVASNQPQHF. CDR3 in DNA: TGTGCCACCAGCACAACGGACAGGGTAGCGTCCAATCAGCCCCAGCATTTT.

CDR3 DNA: TGTGCCAGCAGCTTAGCAAAGGGGGCTATCAATGAGCAGTTCTTC. It yields the protein CASSLAKGAINEQFF. This chain joins TRBV7-9 and TRBJ2-1; 7 bases align to TRBD1. This CDR3 spans 15 amino acids. The germline CDR1 and CDR2 sequences are SEHNR and FQNEAQ (reference sequence). The junction had 5 bases not matched to a gene; V was cut back by 0 bases and J by 6 bases.

V usage is TRBV7-9 and J usage is TRBJ1-1; 10 bases line up with TRBD1. The CDR3 runs to 14 residues. J was trimmed by 6 bases and V by 5 bases; bases with no gene match: 6. Per germline, CDR1 SEHNR and CDR2 FQNEAQ (reference sequence). The CDR3 nucleotides read TGTGCCAGCAGCCTACGACAGGGGGCCTCTGAAGCTTTCTTT. Translation: CASSLRQGASEAFF.

The chain links TRBV2 to TRBJ1-6; tentative D call: TRBD1 (5 bases). The V end was cut by 0 bases, the J end by 10 bases, with 10 bases between. Germline V gives CDR1 SNHLY, CDR2 FYNNEI. The CDR3 sequence is 14 residues long. The CDR3 sequence: CASSEAQGRSPLHF. The CDR3 nucleotides are TGTGCCAGCAGTGAAGCGCAGGGTCGGTCACCCCTCCACTTT.

V gene TRBV7-3 combines with J gene TRBJ1-2; D is possibly TRBD1 (5 bases). The CDR3 is made up of 15 amino acids. Germline CDR1 is SGHTA and CDR2 is FQGTGA. The germline V and J ends were trimmed by 1 base and 4 bases, with 13 bases remaining between them. CDR3 loop: CASSLMAGFPYGYTF. In DNA form, the CDR3 reads TGTGCCAGCAGCTTAATGGCAGGGTTTCCCTATGGCTACACCTTC.